The next 28 T cell receptor beta chains were all read from a single sample in a study of blood T cells in healthy people across ages. A second PCR, run for about 7 to 11 cycles, used a sample-barcoded 5' primer plus a J-beta primer mix. TCRdb processed the 5' RACE reads anew with MiXCR; each CDR3 protein has one entry. The repertoire holds around 1,000,000 distinct CDR3 sequences, with roughly two fifths as singletons. The sequencing sample was made of blood. The receptors originated from a man aged 18 to 35 in good health.

The chain couples TRBV4-3 to TRBJ1-1, with D unresolved. The germline V and J ends were trimmed by 0 bases and 7 bases, with 15 bases remaining between them. This CDR3 contains 15 residues. Per the germline V gene, CDR1 is LGHNA and CDR2 is YSLEER. CDR3 in amino acids: CASSQDRGGINEAFF. DNA of the CDR3: TGCGCCAGCAGCCAAGATCGGGGAGGGATCAATGAAGCTTTCTTT.

In its sample, this clonotype was seen many times. The rearrangement links TRBV29-1 to TRBJ1-2; 7 bases line up with TRBD1. Germline-derived CDR1 and CDR2 are SQVTM and ANQGSEA. The CDR3 is 14 amino acids. The trim removed 7 bases at V and 3 bases at J, leaving 11 bases unmatched. The DNA of the CDR3 is TGCAGCGCGGCAGGGGGGGCGGCAGACTATGGCTACACCTTC. It specifies CSAAGGAADYGYTF.

This clonotype was picked up a small number of times. This rearrangement joins TRBV6-1 to TRBJ2-1, with 9 bases fitting TRBD2. Germline loops: CDR1 MNHNS, CDR2 SASEGT. Trimming cost V 4 bases and J 2 bases; bases outside gene matches: 9. CDR3 length equals 17 residues. The CDR3 DNA reads TGTGCCAGCAGTGCTGGTAGCGGGGGTACCACCTACAATGAGCAGTTCTTC. It encodes CASSAGSGGTTYNEQFF.

The chain employs TRBV5-1 and TRBJ2-1; 12 bases agree with TRBD1. The junction had 8 bases not matched to a gene; V was cut back by 2 bases and J by 2 bases. CDR1 is SGHRS and CDR2 is YFSETQ in the germline V gene. The CDR3 length is 18 residues. CDR3 loop: CASSFPGQGAAPYNEQFF. CDR3 nucleotide sequence: TGCGCCAGCAGCTTTCCGGGACAGGGGGCGGCCCCCTACAATGAGCAGTTCTTC.

The rearrangement uses TRBV12-3 or TRBV12-4 and TRBJ2-1; TRBD2 is a possible D gene (6 bases). The V end lost 2 bases, the J end lost 0 bases, and 11 bases lay between the germline ends. This CDR3 has 16 amino acids. As DNA, the CDR3 is TGTGCCAGCAGTTTAAGGGGCGGGGACTCCTACAATGAGCAGTTCTTC. Its protein product is CASSLRGGDSYNEQFF.

This chain uses TRBV6-6 with TRBJ1-4; 10 positions agree with TRBD1. CDR1 is MNHNY and CDR2 is SVGAGI in the germline V gene (reference sequence). The CDR3 extends over 17 amino acids. The junction had 12 bases not matched to a gene; V was cut back by 5 bases and J by 6 bases. DNA for the CDR3: TGTGCCAGCAGTCTAAGATACCGGGACAGGGGATATGAAAAACTGTTTTTT. It yields the protein CASSLRYRDRGYEKLFF.

The V and J genes are TRBV28 and TRBJ2-5, with a possible D match to TRBD1 (6 bases). V lost 2 bases to trimming and J lost 3 bases, with 13 bases between them. Germline CDR1 reads MDHEN; CDR2 reads SYDVKM. This CDR3 is 15 amino acids long. The CDR3 DNA reads TGTGCCAGCAGTTTAGGATCTACAGGGAAAGAGACCCAGTACTTC. This gives the protein CASSLGSTGKETQYF.

This clonotype was detected only a few times. The CDR3 loop reads CAISEGGGYGYTF. CDR3 coding DNA: TGTGCCATCAGTGAAGGAGGGGGTTATGGCTACACCTTC. The genes are TRBV10-3 and TRBJ1-2, with D possibly TRBD1 on 6 matching bases. Trimming left V 3 bases short and J 5 bases short, with 10 bases between. CDR3 length: 13 amino acids. CDR1 and CDR2 from the germline V gene are ENHRY and SYGVKD.

The chain joins TRBV7-3 to TRBJ2-1; a weak D match, TRBD2 (7 bases). With the DNA end fitting TRBJ2-7 better, the J assignment may be wrong. Germline V gene data show CDR1 as SGHTA and CDR2 as FQGTGA. This CDR3 has 15 amino acids. The CDR3 DNA reads as TGTGCCAGCAGCTTAGCGGGGGCCTCCTACAATGAGCAGTACTTC. This encodes CASSLAGASYNEQYF.

V gene TRBV3-1 combines with J gene TRBJ2-7; D not certain. There are 12 residues in the CDR3. CDR1 is LGHDT, CDR2 YNNKEL, per germline (reference sequence). V shed 1 base and J shed 5 bases, with 6 bases lying between them. In nucleotides, the CDR3 is TGTGCCAGCAGCCAAGTGTGGAACGAGCAGTACTTC. Amino acids: CASSQVWNEQYF.

About this clonotype itself: The conserved final phenylalanine or tryptophan is absent from the CDR3, which likely points to a read error. The DNA is left out, because the CDR3 cannot be placed on it with certainty; the CDR3 is given as TCRdb lists it. V is TRBV5-1 and J is TRBJ2-1; TRBD1 was called by the table and not checked on the DNA. The germline gives CDR1 SGHRS, CDR2 YFSETQ. From its first to its last residue, the CDR3 has 14 amino acids. CDR3 sequence: CASSLGFTGQGAFS.

This clonotype has just a few counts. The gene calls are TRBV7-9 and TRBJ1-4; possibly TRBD1 for D (6 bases). Germline CDR1 SEHNR, CDR2 FQNEAQ (reference sequence). Trimming left V 5 bases short and J 5 bases short, with 12 bases between. This CDR3 has 14 residues. CDR3 nucleotides: TGTGCCAGCAGCCAGGACAGCGGGAATGAAAAACTGTTTTTT. Amino acids: CASSQDSGNEKLFF.

This clonotype has only a few counts. The chain links TRBV7-3 to TRBJ1-5; D gene unclear. The V and J ends lost 5 bases and 5 bases respectively, with 10 bases between them. This CDR3 contains 13 residues. Germline assignment: CDR1 SGHTA and CDR2 FQGTGA. This CDR3 is CASSPNPDQPQHF. The CDR3 nucleotides read TGTGCCAGCAGCCCGAACCCAGATCAGCCCCAGCATTTT.

V gene TRBV16 combines with J gene TRBJ2-1; D tentatively reads TRBD1 or TRBD2 (5 bases each). Germline V gene data show CDR1 as KGHSY and CDR2 as FQNENV. This CDR3 contains 15 residues. V was shortened by 2 bases and J by 4 bases, with 12 bases between the two germline ends. CDR3 sequence reads: CASSQGQGVYNEQFF. The DNA of the CDR3 is TGTGCCAGCAGCCAAGGTCAGGGAGTTTACAATGAGCAGTTCTTC.

This clonotype was seen only a few times. This chain connects TRBV27 to TRBJ1-2; 8 bases are shared with TRBD1. This CDR3 is built from 15 residues. Per the germline V gene, CDR1 is MNHEY and CDR2 is SMNVEV (reference sequence). With V trimmed by 5 bases and J by 4 bases, 9 bases remained unmatched. The chain's CDR3 is CASSLRQGQTYGYTF. The DNA for the CDR3 is TGTGCCAGCAGTCTACGACAGGGGCAGACCTATGGCTACACCTTC.

Of note for this clonotype: A much larger clone lies one base from this, so it may be a read error. The chain couples TRBV5-1 to TRBJ2-3; TRBD2 agrees at 7 bases. Germline V gives CDR1 SGHRS, CDR2 YFSETQ. The CDR3 runs to 17 residues. J gave up 5 bases and V 0 bases, and 12 bases lay outside the gene matches. DNA for the CDR3: TGCGCCAGCAGCTTGGGAGAGGGACTATTCGGTAAAGATACGCAGTATTTT. The encoded protein is CASSLGEGLFGKDTQYF.

The chain has TRBV6-5 and TRBJ2-1, with a tentative D call TRBD2 (6 bases). CDR1 MNHEY and CDR2 SVGAGI come from the germline V gene. The V and J ends lost 7 bases and 6 bases respectively, with 19 bases between them. This CDR3 is built from 15 residues. The CDR3 nucleotides read TGTGCCAGCAACCGATTGCGGGGTAGGGGCAATGAGCAGTTCTTC. Its translation is CASNRLRGRGNEQFF.

This chain joins TRBV4-2 and TRBJ1-5; weak D call: TRBD1 (5 bases). CDR1 and CDR2 from the germline V gene are LGHNA and YNFKEQ. The germline V and J ends were trimmed by 1 base and 4 bases, with 17 bases remaining between them. This CDR3 is built from 17 residues. The DNA for the CDR3 is TGTGCCAGCAGCCAAGGTCTGCCACAGGACCCTAATCAGCCCCAGCATTTT. This encodes CASSQGLPQDPNQPQHF.

The V gene is TRBV6-2 or TRBV6-3, the J gene TRBJ1-1; D is perhaps TRBD1 (5 bases). Germline CDR1 is MNHEY and CDR2 is SVGEGT. CDR3 length: 12 residues. Deletions cut 11 bases from V and 4 bases from J, with 14 bases between. Here the CDR3 reads CAEGPSPTEAFF. In DNA, the CDR3 is TGTGCCGAGGGGCCGAGCCCCACTGAAGCTTTCTTT.

V is TRBV5-1 and J is TRBJ1-2; D possibly corresponds to TRBD1 (5 bases). CDR1 is SGHRS, CDR2 YFSETQ, per germline. This CDR3 spans 13 amino acids. Deletions cut 5 bases from V and 3 bases from J, with 11 bases between. The CDR3 spells CASSMSGDYGYTF. The CDR3 region has the DNA TGCGCCAGCAGTATGTCGGGGGACTATGGCTACACCTTC.

This sequence joins TRBV20-1 and TRBJ1-6; a weak D match, TRBD1 (6 bases). There are 14 residues in the CDR3. Trimming took off 3 bases at V and 7 bases at J, with 13 bases between the two ends. The germline V gene has CDR1 DFQATT and CDR2 SNEGSKA (reference sequence). The chain's CDR3 is CSARRGGPNSPLHF. The CDR3 bases are TGCAGTGCTAGGCGTGGGGGGCCGAATTCACCCCTCCACTTT.

This clonotype was recorded a few times. The chain carries TRBV12-3 or TRBV12-4 and TRBJ1-4; TRBD1 aligns across 7 bases. This CDR3 contains 11 residues. V shed 3 bases and J 14 bases; nucleotides not matched to a gene: 3. DNA of the CDR3: TGTGCCAGCAGTTTTAGGGGGCGTCTGTTTTTT. Translation gives CASSFRGRLFF.

The table lists this clonotype with a few counts. This chain links TRBV11-2 with TRBJ2-7, with D hard to call. V dropped 5 bases and J dropped 0 bases, with 11 bases sitting between them. Germline lookup yields CDR1 SGHAT and CDR2 FQNNGV. The CDR3 has 14 residues. The CDR3 DNA reads TGTGCCAGCAGCCAGACAATGACCTCCTACGAGCAGTACTTC. This sequence encodes CASSQTMTSYEQYF.

About this clonotype itself: This may come from a read error, since a much larger clone is one base off. The chain uses TRBV5-6 and TRBJ1-6; 7 bases align to TRBD1. CDR1 and CDR2 from the germline V gene are SGHDT and YYEEEE. V dropped 3 bases and J dropped 7; count of bases not matched to a gene: 7. This CDR3 has 15 residues. CDR3 protein: CASSWEGRGNSPLHF. CDR3 coding DNA: TGTGCCAGCAGCTGGGAGGGCAGGGGGAATTCACCCCTCCACTTT.

The CDR3 DNA reads as TGCGCCAGCAGCGTCAGGGGTGTCGACTATGGCTACACCTTC. It yields the protein CASSVRGVDYGYTF. The chain uses TRBV5-1 and TRBJ1-2, with D possibly being TRBD1 (6 bases). CDR1 and CDR2 from the germline V gene are SGHRS and YFSETQ. Trimming shortened V by 4 bases and J by 3 bases, and 13 bases separated the two germline ends. This CDR3 spans 14 amino acids.

Regarding this clonotype: A read error may be the cause here, since a much bigger clone is one base away. The chain employs TRBV5-1 and TRBJ2-5; no definite D call. Germline CDR1 and CDR2: SGHRS and YFSETQ. The CDR3 is 13 amino acids. Trimming cost V 6 bases and J 11 bases, with 20 bases left between them. This CDR3 reads CASMPLLGNEQYF. The CDR3 region has the DNA TGCGCCAGCATGCCTCTTCTGGGTAATGAGCAGTACTTC. The full variable domain, in which reference TRBV5-1 and TRBJ2-5 provide the parts outside the CDR3, is KAGVTQTPRYLIKTRGQQVTLSCSPISGHRSVSWYQQTPGQGLQFLFEYFSETQRNKGNFPGRFSGRQFSNSRSEMNVSTLELGDSALYLCASMPLLGNEQYFGPGTRLLVL.

This clonotype was recorded a few times. This chain links TRBV6-5 with TRBJ1-1; 8 bases fit TRBD1. The CDR3 sequence is 14 residues long. From germline, CDR1 is MNHEY and CDR2 SVGAGI. Germline trimming cut 6 bases from V and 6 bases from J; bases unmatched to any gene: 9. CDR3 in amino acids: CASRPTGDRPEAFF. Written as DNA, the CDR3 is TGTGCCAGCAGACCGACAGGGGACAGGCCTGAAGCTTTCTTT.

This clonotype has a count of ten or more. The CDR3 is CASSATGTGLNYTF. CDR3 in DNA: TGTGCCAGCAGTGCCACGGGGACAGGGTTAAACTACACCTTC. This chain joins TRBV6-4 and TRBJ1-2; 9 bases line up with TRBD1. CDR1 is MRHNA, CDR2 SNTAGT, per germline. Trimming at V came to 4 bases and at J to 10 bases, leaving 10 bases not matched to a gene. The CDR3 is 14 amino acids.